The clone carrying this TCR beta chain occurred a few times. What it binds is not known. TCRdb fed the RT-PCR reads into MiXCR, producing one record per CDR3 protein. The sample yields roughly 460,000 distinct CDR3 sequences, 9.5% to 12% seen once. This sample was taken from a study of response to subunit inactivated influenza vaccine. General study results and limits: There was a suggestion from the authors that each seasonal influenza vaccination recruits few new T cells.

CDR1 is LGHNA and CDR2 is YSLEER in the germline V gene. The CDR3 length is 18 residues. V lost 0 bases and J lost 3, with 21 bases in between. V gene TRBV4-3 combines with J gene TRBJ2-7, with D maybe TRBD1 (6 bases). The source was PBMCs from blood, collected more than 35 days after vaccination. This receptor was obtained from a middle-aged man who received an inactivated influenza vaccine. DNA of the CDR3: TGCGCCAGCAGCCAAGATTGGGCGAGACAGGTCACTCTCTACGAGCAGTACTTC. Amino acid sequence: CASSQDWARQVTLYEQYF.